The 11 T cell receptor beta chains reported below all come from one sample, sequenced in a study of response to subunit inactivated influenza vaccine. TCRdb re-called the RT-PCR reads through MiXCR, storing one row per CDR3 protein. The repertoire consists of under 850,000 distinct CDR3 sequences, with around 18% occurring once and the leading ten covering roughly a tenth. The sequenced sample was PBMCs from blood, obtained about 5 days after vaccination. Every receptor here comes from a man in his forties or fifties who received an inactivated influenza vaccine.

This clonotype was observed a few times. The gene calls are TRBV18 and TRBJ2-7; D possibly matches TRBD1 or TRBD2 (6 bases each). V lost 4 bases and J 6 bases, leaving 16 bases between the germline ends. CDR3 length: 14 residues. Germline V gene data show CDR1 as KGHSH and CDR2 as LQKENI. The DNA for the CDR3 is TGTGCCAGCTCACTAGCGGAAAGGGGGTCCGAGCAGTACTTC. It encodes CASSLAERGSEQYF.

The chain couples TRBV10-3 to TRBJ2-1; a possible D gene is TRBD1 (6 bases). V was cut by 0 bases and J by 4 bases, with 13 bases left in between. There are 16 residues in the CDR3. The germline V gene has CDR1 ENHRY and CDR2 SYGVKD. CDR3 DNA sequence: TGTGCCATCAGTGAGTCTACAGGGCGGGCATACAATGAGCAGTTCTTC. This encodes CAISESTGRAYNEQFF.

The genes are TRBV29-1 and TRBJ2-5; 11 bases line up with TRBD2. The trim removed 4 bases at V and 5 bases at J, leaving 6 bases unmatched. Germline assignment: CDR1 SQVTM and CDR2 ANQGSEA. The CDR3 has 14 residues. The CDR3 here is CSVARSSGGETQYF. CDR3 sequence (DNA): TGCAGCGTTGCGCGTTCTAGCGGGGGGGAGACCCAGTACTTC. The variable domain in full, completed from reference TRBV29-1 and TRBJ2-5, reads SAVISQKPSRDICQRGTSLTIQCQVDSQVTMMFWYRQQPGQSLTLIATANQGSEATYESGFVIDKFPISRPNLTFSTLTVSNMSPEDSSIYLCSVARSSGGETQYFGPGTRLLVL.

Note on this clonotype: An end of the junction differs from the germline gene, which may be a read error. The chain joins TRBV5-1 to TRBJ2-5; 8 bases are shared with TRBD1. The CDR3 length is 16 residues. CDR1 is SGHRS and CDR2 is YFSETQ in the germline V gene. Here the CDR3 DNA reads TGCGCCAACAGCTTGAGTGGGACAGGAAACCAAGAGACCCAGTACTTC. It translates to CANSLSGTGNQETQYF.

The CDR3 region is CSARNQDRSSYNSPLHF. In DNA form, the CDR3 reads TGCAGTGCTAGAAACCAGGACAGGAGCTCCTATAATTCACCCCTCCACTTT. The chain uses TRBV20-1 and TRBJ1-6; 7 nucleotides agree with TRBD1. Per the germline V gene, CDR1 is DFQATT and CDR2 is SNEGSKA (reference sequence). J was trimmed by 0 bases and V by 2 bases; bases with no gene match: 7. CDR3 size: 17 residues.

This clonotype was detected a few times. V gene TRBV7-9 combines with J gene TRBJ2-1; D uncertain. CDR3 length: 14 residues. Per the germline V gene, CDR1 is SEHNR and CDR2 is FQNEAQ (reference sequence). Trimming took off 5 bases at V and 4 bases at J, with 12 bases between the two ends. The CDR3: CASSREGGYNEQFF. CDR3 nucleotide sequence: TGTGCCAGCAGCCGCGAAGGTGGATACAATGAGCAGTTCTTC.

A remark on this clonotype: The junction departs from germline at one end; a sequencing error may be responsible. CDR3 amino acids: CASSRVDQILNTEAFF. CDR3 DNA sequence: TGTGCCAGCAGCCGGGTAGATCAGATTCTGAACACCGAAGCTTTCTTT. The J gene is TRBJ1-1, the V gene TRBV12-3 or TRBV12-4; D unclear. This CDR3 is built from 16 residues.

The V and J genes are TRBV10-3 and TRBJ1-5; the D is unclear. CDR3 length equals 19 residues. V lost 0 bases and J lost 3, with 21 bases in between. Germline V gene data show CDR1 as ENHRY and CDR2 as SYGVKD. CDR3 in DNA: TGTGCCATCAGTGAGTCGAAGGGTGTGGGAGGTGGGCACAATCAGCCCCAGCATTTT. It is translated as CAISESKGVGGGHNQPQHF.

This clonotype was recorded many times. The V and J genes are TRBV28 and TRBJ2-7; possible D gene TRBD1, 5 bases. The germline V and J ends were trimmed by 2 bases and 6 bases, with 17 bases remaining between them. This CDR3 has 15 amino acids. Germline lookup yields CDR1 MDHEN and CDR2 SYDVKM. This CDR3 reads CASSLPGQTQREQYF. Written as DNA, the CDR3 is TGTGCCAGCAGTTTACCTGGACAAACCCAGCGCGAGCAGTACTTC. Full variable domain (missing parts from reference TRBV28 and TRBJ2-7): DVKVTQSSRYLVKRTGEKVFLECVQDMDHENMFWYRQDPGLGLRLIYFSYDVKMKEKGDIPEGYSVSREKKERFSLILESASTNQTSMYLCASSLPGQTQREQYFGPGTRLTVT.

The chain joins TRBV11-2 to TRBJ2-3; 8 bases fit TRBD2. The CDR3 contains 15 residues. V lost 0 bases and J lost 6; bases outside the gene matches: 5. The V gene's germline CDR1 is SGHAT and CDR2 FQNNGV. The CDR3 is CASSLEVAGRDTQYF. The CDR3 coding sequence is TGTGCCAGCAGCTTAGAGGTAGCGGGGAGGGATACGCAGTATTTT.

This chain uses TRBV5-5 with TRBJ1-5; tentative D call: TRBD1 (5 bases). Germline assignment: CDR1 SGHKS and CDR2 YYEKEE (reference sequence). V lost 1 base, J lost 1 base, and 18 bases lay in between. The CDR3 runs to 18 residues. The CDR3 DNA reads TGTGCCAGCAGCTTGAGGTGGGGGGGAGTTGAAAGCAATCAGCCCCAGCATTTT. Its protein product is CASSLRWGGVESNQPQHF.